The 14 T cell receptor beta chains below were found in one sample sequenced in a study of beta chain features in type 1 diabetes. Expressed TCRB transcripts were sequenced because the isolated RNA had all been reverse transcribed beforehand. Generated by immunoSEQ multiplex PCR, the TCRdb table keeps only in-frame clones and is missing some. The sample lists 600,000 or so clones, 9.5% to 15% occurring once. For these TCRs, the target antigens are not known. Regarding the study as a whole: A moderate, significant TCRB CDR3 shortening appeared in type 1 diabetes across four CD4+ subsets.

The sequencing input was naive CD4+ T cells from blood. The receptor set was obtained from a man aged 30-40 years with type 1 diabetes.

This chain connects TRBV7-2 to TRBJ2-1, with 8 bases that match TRBD1. Germline CDR1 reads SGHTA; CDR2 reads FQGNSA. V trimming: 2 bases; J trimming: 6 bases; junction bases outside the gene matches: 9. The CDR3 totals 16 residues. The CDR3 DNA reads as TGTGCCAGCAGCTTACTCGGACAGGGTTACGGCAATGAGCAGTTCTTC. Protein: CASSLLGQGYGNEQFF.

This clone has only a few counts. This sample also contains other DNA sequences that code for the same CDR3. CDR3: CASSLGQQNTEAFF. In nucleotides, the CDR3 is TGCGCCAGCAGCTTGGGACAACAGAACACTGAAGCTTTCTTT. This chain joins TRBV5-1 and TRBJ1-1; D call uncertain. The CDR3 covers 14 residues. Germline V lookup: CDR1 SGHRS, CDR2 YFSETQ. Trimming removed 0 bases at V and 1 base at J, with 7 bases between.

This clone was seen a handful of times. The chain joins TRBV18 to TRBJ1-2, with 7 bases matching TRBD1. This CDR3 is built from 16 residues. The V gene's germline CDR1 is KGHSH and CDR2 LQKENI. V dropped 5 bases and J dropped 3; count of bases not matched to a gene: 12. Here the CDR3 DNA reads TGTGCCAGCTCAGACGGAGGAGGGGGCGAATACTATGGCTACACCTTC. Its protein product is CASSDGGGGEYYGYTF.

The table lists this clone with a few counts. The chain has TRBV6-6 and TRBJ1-5, with 7 bases lining up with TRBD1. V dropped 6 bases and J dropped 3; count of bases not matched to a gene: 8. Germline-derived CDR1 and CDR2 are MNHNY and SVGAGI (reference sequence). The CDR3 is 15 residues long. The CDR3 nucleotides are TGTGCCAGCAGACAGGGGTCGACAGACAATCAGCCCCAGCATTTT. Protein sequence: CASRQGSTDNQPQHF.

The rearrangement links TRBV29-1 to TRBJ2-7; a weak D match, TRBD1 (5 bases). CDR1 SQVTM and CDR2 ANQGSEA come from the germline V gene. V lost 6 bases and J lost 0, with 12 bases in between. This CDR3 has 13 amino acids. The CDR3 nucleotides read TGCAGCGTCTACAGGCGGAACTCCTACGAGCAGTACTTC. Residues: CSVYRRNSYEQYF.

V and J are TRBV14 and TRBJ2-5; possible D gene TRBD2, 6 bases. The V and J ends lost 2 bases and 4 bases respectively, with 17 bases between them. Germline assignment: CDR1 SGHDN and CDR2 FVKESK. The CDR3 extends over 16 amino acids. CDR3 in DNA: TGTGCCAGCAGCCAACAGCTAGCGAGAATTGGAGAGACCCAGTACTTC. This encodes CASSQQLARIGETQYF.

The V and J genes are TRBV9 and TRBJ2-5, with D tentatively TRBD2 (6 bases). The germline V and J ends were trimmed by 4 bases and 5 bases, with 18 bases remaining between them. The CDR3 totals 15 residues. Germline V gene data show CDR1 as SGDLS and CDR2 as YYNGEE. The CDR3 region is CASSSGRPRGETQYF. Here the CDR3 DNA reads TGTGCCAGCAGCTCAGGGAGGCCACGAGGGGAGACCCAGTACTTC.

There are a few counts of this clone. The junction does not match germline at one end; this may be a read error. The V gene is TRBV28, the J gene TRBJ2-7; 7 nucleotides line up with TRBD1. Germline values: CDR1 MDHEN, CDR2 SYDVKM. This CDR3 comprises 12 residues. The CDR3 sequence is CASSLRGDRAHF. The DNA of the CDR3 is TGTGCCAGCAGTTTGAGAGGCGACAGGGCCCACTTC.

This rearrangement joins TRBV28 to TRBJ1-6; 8 bases line up with TRBD1. Germline V gene lookup returns CDR1 MDHEN and CDR2 SYDVKM. After removal of 4 bases from V and 11 bases from J, the junction contained 4 bases not matched to a gene. CDR3 size: 13 residues. DNA for the CDR3: TGTGCCAGCAGTTCGTCGGACAGGGCACCCCTCCACTTT. This encodes CASSSSDRAPLHF.

This chain links TRBV6-6 with TRBJ2-7, with 8 bases aligning to TRBD1. Germline CDR1 and CDR2: MNHNY and SVGAGI (reference sequence). This CDR3 has 15 residues. Losses at the gene ends were 6 bases for V and 7 bases for J; bases not matched to a gene: 14. The CDR3 nucleotides are TGTGCCAGCAGATACACCGGGACAGGTTCTCGAGAGCAGTACTTC. It is translated as CASRYTGTGSREQYF.

In its sample, this clone was seen a few times. V gene TRBV4-2 combines with J gene TRBJ2-3, with D perhaps being TRBD1 or TRBD2 (5 bases each). This CDR3 is built from 15 residues. Germline-derived CDR1 and CDR2 are LGHNA and YNFKEQ. Trimming shortened V by 1 base and J by 5 bases, and 13 bases separated the two germline ends. The CDR3: CASSQGDRRGDTQYF. The CDR3 nucleotides are TGTGCCAGCAGCCAAGGGGACCGACGAGGAGATACGCAGTATTTT.

V and J are TRBV4-3 and TRBJ1-3; D is possibly TRBD1 (5 bases). This CDR3 contains 16 residues. The V end lost 0 bases, the J end lost 4 bases, and 13 bases lay between the germline ends. From germline, CDR1 is LGHNA and CDR2 YSLEER. CDR3 amino acids: CASSQDAGSDGNTIYF. The CDR3 nucleotides are TGCGCCAGCAGCCAAGATGCAGGGTCTGACGGAAACACCATATATTTT.

This clone came up a few times. CDR3 region: CASSLLFDASHTDTQYF. The CDR3 DNA follows: TGTGCCAGCAGTTTGCTATTCGACGCCAGTCACACAGATACGCAGTATTTT. The chain joins TRBV27 to TRBJ2-3; unclear D gene. Trimming removed 3 bases at V and 2 bases at J, with 18 bases between. CDR3 length equals 17 residues. Germline lookup yields CDR1 MNHEY and CDR2 SMNVEV (reference sequence).

This clone came up a few times. The J gene is TRBJ1-6, the V gene TRBV19; D call uncertain. Germline loops: CDR1 LNHDA, CDR2 SQIVND (reference sequence). V shed 0 bases and J shed 7 bases, with 19 bases lying between them. The CDR3 length is 18 residues. CDR3 DNA: TGTGCCAGTAGTATAGACCCTCTCCGCAAGACGGCGAATTCACCCCTCCACTTT. Translation: CASSIDPLRKTANSPLHF.